This TCR beta chain appears in the sequencing data of a study of post-analysis software for immune sequencing data. The wider study: Relapsing-remitting, secondary progressive and progressive-relapsing multiple sclerosis courses were included.

Carried by the TCR beta cDNA libraries were unique molecular identifiers. TCRdb called the PCR reads again in MiXCR, with one record for every CDR3 protein. The table has 150,000 to 200,000 distinct CDR3 sequences, around 28% seen once. The table lists this clonotype with many counts. The antigen remains undetermined. The V gene's germline CDR1 is DFQATT and CDR2 SNEGSKA (reference sequence). This CDR3 spans 15 amino acids. V lost 1 base to trimming and J lost 6 bases; unmatched junction nucleotides: 11. Study-wide results and caveats: Controls' normalized Chao1 diversity significantly exceeded that of multiple sclerosis patients. Patients used about five TRBV segments, including TRBV5-6, TRBV5-1 and TRBV20-1, more often than controls.

Sequencing was performed on blood. V gene TRBV20-1 combines with J gene TRBJ2-7; 8 bases line up with TRBD2. The receptor was derived from a girl under 18 with multiple sclerosis. DNA for the CDR3: TGCAGTGCTAGAGGCGAGGCGGGAGGTAGCCGCGAGCAGTACTTC. It is translated as CSARGEAGGSREQYF.